The 3 T cell receptor beta chains listed next were all sequenced from one sample in a study of T-cell reconstitution after alpha-beta-depleted transplantation in children. This sample's TCRbeta library carried unique molecular identifier barcodes. A single record per CDR3 protein comes from TCRdb applying MiXCR to the PCR reads. Seen here are under 450,000 distinct CDR3 sequences, about 17% observed once, and the top ten hold 25% to 30%. The specimen comprised PBMCs, mostly from graft donor cells, sampled 360 days after TCRalphabeta/CD19-depleted stem cell transplant. The source is a boy under three years old who had a stem cell transplant for Wiskott-Aldrich syndrome, so the T cells may come from the graft donor.

This clonotype was recorded many times. The J gene is TRBJ2-2, the V gene TRBV24-1; D is unresolved. The CDR3 is 14 amino acids. In germline, CDR1 is KGHDR, CDR2 SFDVKD. V was pared by 4 bases and J by 4 bases, with 9 bases between. The DNA for the CDR3 is TGTGCCACCAGTGACTCGACTGTCACCGGGGAGCTGTTTTTT. This translates into CATSDSTVTGELFF.

This clonotype was detected many times. The rearrangement joins TRBV12-3 or TRBV12-4 to TRBJ2-7; no clear D. V lost 3 bases, J lost 3 bases, and 9 bases lay in between. The CDR3 sequence is 13 residues long. The CDR3 coding sequence is TGTGCCAGCAGTTTCAGGACCAACTACGAGCAGTACTTC. This gives the protein CASSFRTNYEQYF.

This clonotype appeared a few times. This chain links TRBV6-5 with TRBJ2-1; 11 bases align to TRBD2. The CDR3 is 16 residues long. Germline loops: CDR1 MNHEY, CDR2 SVGAGI. The V gene end was trimmed by 2 bases and the J gene end by 4 bases; junction bases not matched to a gene: 4. The CDR3 here is CASSYKLAGVYNEQFF. In nucleotides, the CDR3 is TGTGCCAGCAGTTACAAACTAGCGGGGGTGTACAATGAGCAGTTCTTC.